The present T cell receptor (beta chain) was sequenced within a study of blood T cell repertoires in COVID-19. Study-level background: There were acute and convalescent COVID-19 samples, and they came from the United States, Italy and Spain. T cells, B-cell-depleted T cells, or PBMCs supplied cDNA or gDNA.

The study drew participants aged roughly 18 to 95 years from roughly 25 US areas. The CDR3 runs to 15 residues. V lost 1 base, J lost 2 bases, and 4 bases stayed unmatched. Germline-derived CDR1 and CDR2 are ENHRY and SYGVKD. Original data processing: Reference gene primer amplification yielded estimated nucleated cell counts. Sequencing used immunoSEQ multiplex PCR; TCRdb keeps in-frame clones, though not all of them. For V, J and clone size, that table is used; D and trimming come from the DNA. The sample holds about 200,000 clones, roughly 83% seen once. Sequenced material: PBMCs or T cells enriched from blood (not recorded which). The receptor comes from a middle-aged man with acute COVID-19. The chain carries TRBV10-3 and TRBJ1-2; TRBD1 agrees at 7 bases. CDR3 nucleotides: TGTGCCATCAGTGAGTTCGGGACAGCAAACTATGGCTACACCTTC. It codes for CAISEFGTANYGYTF.